This TCR beta chain was obtained from a study of OX40 agonist ivuxolimab in advanced cancers. Overall study: Dose-escalation cases comprised hepatocellular carcinoma, melanoma, renal cell or head and neck cancer.

There are 15 residues in the CDR3. CDR1 is SGDLS and CDR2 is YYNGEE in the germline V gene. V was pared by 5 bases and J by 5 bases, with 8 bases of the junction left unmatched. The assay was immunoSEQ multiplex PCR, and TCRdb's table has in-frame clones only and misses some. Among roughly 100,000 clones listed, about 93% were seen once. This sequence joins TRBV9 and TRBJ2-2; TRBD1 matches at 8 bases. This sequence was found in an adult with an advanced solid tumor such as melanoma, head and neck, liver or kidney cancer. This material consisted of CD4+ or CD8+ T cells sorted from blood, taken in a trial of the OX40 agonist ivuxolimab. The CDR3 region has the DNA TGTGCCAGCAGTTTAGGACAGGGTCGGACCGGGGAGCTGTTTTTT. It is translated as CASSLGQGRTGELFF.